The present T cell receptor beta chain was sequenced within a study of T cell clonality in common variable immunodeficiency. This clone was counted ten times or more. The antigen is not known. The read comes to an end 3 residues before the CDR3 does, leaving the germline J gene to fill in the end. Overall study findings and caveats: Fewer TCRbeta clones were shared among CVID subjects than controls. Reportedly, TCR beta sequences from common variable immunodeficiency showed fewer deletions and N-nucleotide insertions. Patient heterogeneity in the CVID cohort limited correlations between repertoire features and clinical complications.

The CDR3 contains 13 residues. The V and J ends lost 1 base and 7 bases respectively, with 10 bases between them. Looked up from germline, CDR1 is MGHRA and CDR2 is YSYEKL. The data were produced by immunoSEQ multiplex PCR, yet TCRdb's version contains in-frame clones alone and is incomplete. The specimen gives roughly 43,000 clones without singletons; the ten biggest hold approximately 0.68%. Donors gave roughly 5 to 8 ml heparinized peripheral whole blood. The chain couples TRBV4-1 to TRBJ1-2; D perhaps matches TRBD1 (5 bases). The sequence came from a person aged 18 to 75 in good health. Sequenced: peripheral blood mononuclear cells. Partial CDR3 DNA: TGCGCCAGCAGCCAAGTACAGGTGTCTGGC. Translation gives CASSQVQVSG. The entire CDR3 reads CASSQVQVSGYTF.